This passage covers 19 T cell receptor beta chains from one sample sequenced in a study of response to subunit inactivated influenza vaccine. TCRdb re-analysed the RT-PCR reads in MiXCR, keeping a single row per CDR3 protein. The sample yields 500,000 to 600,000 distinct CDR3 sequences, approximately 17% seen once. The sequences come from CD4+ T cells sorted from PBMCs, collected approximately 25 months after vaccination. The receptors were gathered from a man aged 45 to 70 who received an inactivated influenza vaccine.

The chain has TRBV6-1 and TRBJ1-1, with 8 bases aligning to TRBD1. V lost 6 bases and J lost 3; bases outside the gene matches: 6. The CDR3 is 14 residues long. Looked up from germline, CDR1 is MNHNS and CDR2 is SASEGT. CDR3: CASSPDRDHTEAFF. The CDR3 DNA follows: TGTGCCAGCAGCCCGGACAGGGACCACACTGAAGCTTTCTTT.

V and J are TRBV6-2 or TRBV6-3 and TRBJ2-7; D call uncertain. There are 13 residues in the CDR3. The V end was cut by 9 bases, the J end by 5 bases, with 17 bases between. Germline CDR1 reads MNHEY; CDR2 reads SVGEGT. The CDR3 sequence is CASVYGPTHEQYF. In nucleotides, the CDR3 is TGTGCCAGTGTGTACGGGCCGACCCACGAGCAGTACTTC.

This clonotype turned up a few times. The chain recombines TRBV29-1 with TRBJ1-2, with 7 nucleotides matching TRBD1. V gave up 6 bases and J gave up 8 bases; unmatched junction bases: 6. This CDR3 has 11 amino acids. Looked up from germline, CDR1 is SQVTM and CDR2 is ANQGSEA. The DNA for the CDR3 is TGCAGCGTCACAGGGGTCGACGGCTACACCTTC. This gives the protein CSVTGVDGYTF.

A few counts support this clonotype. The gene calls are TRBV14 and TRBJ2-5; D is uncertain. The germline CDR1 and CDR2 sequences are SGHDN and FVKESK. This CDR3 region has 13 residues. Trimming cost V 1 base and J 5 bases, with 8 bases left between them. The DNA of the CDR3 is TGTGCCAGCAGCCAAGGTCCTCGGGAGACCCAGTACTTC. It specifies CASSQGPRETQYF.

This clonotype was recorded a few times. The chain recombines TRBV3-1 with TRBJ2-4; 7 bases fit TRBD1. The CDR3 length is 17 residues. Germline assignment: CDR1 LGHDT and CDR2 YNNKEL (reference sequence). After removal of 0 bases from V and 0 bases from J, the junction contained 5 bases not matched to a gene. The CDR3 sequence: CASSQDLAGGAKNIQYF. The CDR3 DNA reads as TGTGCCAGCAGCCAAGATCTGGCAGGGGGAGCCAAAAACATTCAGTACTTC.

This clonotype has a handful of counts. This rearrangement joins TRBV4-3 to TRBJ2-3; perhaps TRBD2 as D (6 bases). This CDR3 comprises 13 residues. Trimming removed 1 base at V and 8 bases at J, with 10 bases between. Germline CDR1 LGHNA, CDR2 YSLEER. The chain's CDR3 is CASSQGHGSTQYF. The DNA of the CDR3 is TGCGCCAGCAGCCAAGGTCACGGGAGTACGCAGTATTTT.

This clonotype was observed a few times. V and J are TRBV9 and TRBJ2-2, with D hard to call. The V gene's germline CDR1 is SGDLS and CDR2 YYNGEE. CDR3 size: 13 residues. With 2 bases removed from V and 3 bases from J, the gap between germline ends came to 5 bases. For the CDR3, the DNA is TGTGCCAGCAGCGTTCGATACACCGGGGAGCTGTTTTTT. This gives the protein CASSVRYTGELFF.

This clonotype has only a few counts. This chain uses TRBV6-5 with TRBJ2-5; 11 nucleotides line up with TRBD2. This CDR3 region has 15 residues. The germline gives CDR1 MNHEY, CDR2 SVGAGI. V was pared by 4 bases and J by 7 bases, with 8 bases of the junction left unmatched. CDR3 nucleotides: TGTGCCAGCAGTTTGAACATAGCGGGGGGGCGGACCCAGTACTTC. Protein sequence: CASSLNIAGGRTQYF.

V and J are TRBV7-6 and TRBJ2-2; D is possibly TRBD1 (5 bases). Germline V gene sequence: CDR1 SGHVS, CDR2 FNYEAQ. V lost 5 bases and J lost 4, with 11 bases in between. The CDR3 sequence is 14 residues long. As DNA, the CDR3 is TGTGCCAGCAGCCCGACAGAAGCCACCGGGGAGCTGTTTTTT. Protein sequence: CASSPTEATGELFF. The whole variable domain, remainder taken from reference TRBV7-6 and TRBJ2-2, is GAGVSQSPRYKVTKRGQDVALRCDPISGHVSLYWYRQALGQGPEFLTYFNYEAQQDKSGLPNDRFSAERPEGSISTLTIQRTEQRDSAMYRCASSPTEATGELFFGEGSRLTVL.

In its sample, this clonotype was seen a few times. A read error is possible here, since a much larger clone lies one base away. J is TRBJ1-5 and V is TRBV20-1; D is unclear. In germline, CDR1 is DFQATT, CDR2 SNEGSKA (reference sequence). The CDR3 length is 16 residues. CDR3 bases: TGCTGTGCCACACGACCCTTTTCGGATAGCAATCAGCCCCAGCATTTT. It yields the protein CCATRPFSDSNQPQHF.

V usage is TRBV5-1 and J usage is TRBJ2-2; 7 bases map to TRBD1. There are 13 residues in the CDR3. Germline CDR1 reads SGHRS; CDR2 reads YFSETQ. The J segment lost 7 bases and the V segment lost 6 bases, leaving 6 bases of the junction unmatched. This CDR3 reads CASTDRAVGELFF. CDR3 bases: TGCGCCAGCACCGACAGGGCGGTCGGGGAGCTGTTTTTT.

In its sample, this clonotype was seen a few times. The chain recombines TRBV20-1 with TRBJ2-5; 8 bases map to TRBD2. V trimming: 0 bases; J trimming: 4 bases; junction bases outside the gene matches: 7. Per the germline V gene, CDR1 is DFQATT and CDR2 is SNEGSKA (reference sequence). CDR3 size: 15 residues. The CDR3 DNA is TGCAGTGCTAGAGACCTTAGCGGGGACGGAGAGACCCAGTACTTC. This sequence encodes CSARDLSGDGETQYF.

This clonotype came up many times. The chain couples TRBV5-5 to TRBJ2-5; TRBD1 agrees at 7 bases. The CDR3 is made up of 14 amino acids. Unmatched junction bases numbered 5, after V lost 4 bases and J lost 2 bases. Germline CDR1 reads SGHKS; CDR2 reads YYEKEE (reference sequence). CDR3 sequence reads: CASSEGTVQETQYF. The CDR3 bases are TGTGCCAGCAGCGAAGGGACAGTACAAGAGACCCAGTACTTC.

As DNA, the CDR3 is TGTGCCTCCCAGGGGGTTGGCACCGGGGAGCTGTTTTTT. Its protein is CASQGVGTGELFF. The V gene is TRBV12-3 or TRBV12-4, the J gene TRBJ2-2; 7 nucleotides match TRBD1. The V gene end was trimmed by 11 bases and the J gene end by 4 bases; junction bases not matched to a gene: 7. This CDR3 has 13 residues.

This clonotype was seen at least ten times. V gene TRBV16 combines with J gene TRBJ1-5; no firm D call. The germline V gene has CDR1 KGHSY and CDR2 FQNENV. This CDR3 region has 14 residues. Between the trimmed V and J ends, which lost 6 bases and 0 bases, there was a span of 9 bases. The CDR3 loop reads CASSHQSSNQPQHF. The DNA of the CDR3 is TGTGCCAGCAGTCATCAATCTAGCAATCAGCCCCAGCATTTT.

This clonotype occurred once. This chain uses TRBV29-1 with TRBJ2-3, with unresolved D. The ends were cut back, 1 base at V and 2 bases at J, with 7 bases in the middle. Germline V gives CDR1 SQVTM, CDR2 ANQGSEA. The CDR3 has 13 amino acids. CDR3 residues: CSVEGRHTDTQYF. DNA of the CDR3: TGCAGCGTTGAAGGCAGACACACAGATACGCAGTATTTT.

The rearrangement links TRBV29-1 to TRBJ2-2, with TRBD1 matching 7 bases. The J segment lost 4 bases and the V segment lost 6 bases, leaving 8 bases of the junction unmatched. Germline loops: CDR1 SQVTM, CDR2 ANQGSEA. The CDR3 has 14 amino acids. This CDR3 is CSVARGPGTGELFF. DNA for the CDR3: TGCAGCGTCGCGAGGGGGCCAGGCACCGGGGAGCTGTTTTTT.

Only a few counts were recorded for this clonotype. The V gene is TRBV12-3 or TRBV12-4, the J gene TRBJ2-1, with D uncertain. The germline V and J ends were trimmed by 2 bases and 5 bases, with 10 bases remaining between them. The CDR3 sequence is 14 residues long. CDR3 sequence: CASSLLMGNNEQFF. CDR3 coding DNA: TGTGCCAGCAGTTTATTGATGGGAAACAATGAGCAGTTCTTC.

The CDR3 reads CSASGTGNNEQFF. CDR3 DNA: TGCAGCGCGTCCGGGACAGGGAATAATGAGCAGTTCTTC. The J gene is TRBJ2-1, the V gene TRBV29-1; 9 bases align to TRBD1. The CDR3 is 13 residues long. In germline, CDR1 is SQVTM, CDR2 ANQGSEA. J lost 7 bases, V lost 7 bases, and 8 bases had no gene match.